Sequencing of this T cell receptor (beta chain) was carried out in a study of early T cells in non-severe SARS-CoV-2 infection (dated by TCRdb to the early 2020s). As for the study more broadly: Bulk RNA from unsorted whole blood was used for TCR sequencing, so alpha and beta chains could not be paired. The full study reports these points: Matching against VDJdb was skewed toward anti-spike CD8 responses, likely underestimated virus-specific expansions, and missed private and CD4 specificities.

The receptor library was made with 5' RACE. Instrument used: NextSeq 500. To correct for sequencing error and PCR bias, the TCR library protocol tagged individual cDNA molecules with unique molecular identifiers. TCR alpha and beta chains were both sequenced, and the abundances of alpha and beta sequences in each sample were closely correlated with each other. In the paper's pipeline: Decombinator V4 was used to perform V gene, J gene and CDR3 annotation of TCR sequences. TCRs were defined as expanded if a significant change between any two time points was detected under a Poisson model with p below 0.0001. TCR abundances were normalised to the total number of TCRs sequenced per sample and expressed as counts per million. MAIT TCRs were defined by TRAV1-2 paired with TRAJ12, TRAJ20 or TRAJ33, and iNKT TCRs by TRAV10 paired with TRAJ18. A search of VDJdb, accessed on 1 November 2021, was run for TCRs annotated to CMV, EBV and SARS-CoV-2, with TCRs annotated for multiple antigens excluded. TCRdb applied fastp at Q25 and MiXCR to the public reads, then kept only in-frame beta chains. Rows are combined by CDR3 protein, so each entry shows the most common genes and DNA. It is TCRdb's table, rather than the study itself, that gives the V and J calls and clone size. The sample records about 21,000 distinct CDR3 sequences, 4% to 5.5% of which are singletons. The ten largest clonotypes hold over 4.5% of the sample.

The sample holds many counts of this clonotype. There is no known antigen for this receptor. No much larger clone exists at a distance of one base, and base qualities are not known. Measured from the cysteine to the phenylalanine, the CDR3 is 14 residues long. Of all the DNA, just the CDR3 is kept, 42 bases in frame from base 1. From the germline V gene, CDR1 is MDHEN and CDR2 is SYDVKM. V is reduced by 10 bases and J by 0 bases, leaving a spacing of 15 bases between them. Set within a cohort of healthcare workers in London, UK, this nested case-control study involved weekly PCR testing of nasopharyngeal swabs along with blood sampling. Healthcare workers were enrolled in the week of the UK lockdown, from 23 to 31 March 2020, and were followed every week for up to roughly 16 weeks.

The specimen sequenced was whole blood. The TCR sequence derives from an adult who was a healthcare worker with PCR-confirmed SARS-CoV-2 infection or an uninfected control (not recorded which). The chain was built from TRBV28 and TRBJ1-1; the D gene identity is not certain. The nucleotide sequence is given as TGTGCCACCCTAGGCCCAGCCCTGAACACTGAAGCTTTCTTT. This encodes CATLGPALNTEAFF.